The 14 T cell receptor beta chains given below trace back to one sample, sequenced in a study of OX40 agonist ivuxolimab in advanced cancers. The receptor library was made with the immunoSEQ multiplex PCR assay. TCRdb holds this immuneACCESS table with in-frame rearrangements only. Some clones are missing; in checked studies, unresolved V genes explain under half, and the rest has no known cause. This sample holds 90,000 to 95,000 clones; about 89% were observed only once. The top ten constitute roughly 4% of the sample. The material sequenced was CD4+ or CD8+ T cells sorted from blood, taken in a trial of the OX40 agonist ivuxolimab. These receptors were obtained from an adult with an advanced solid tumor such as melanoma, head and neck, liver or kidney cancer.

Written as DNA, the CDR3 is TGTGCCAGCAGCTTAGATTCTGGGCGGGAGCAGTACTTC. It translates to CASSLDSGREQYF. This chain joins TRBV7-6 and TRBJ2-7; D gene ambiguous. CDR1 is SGHVS, CDR2 FNYEAQ, per germline. V was shortened by 1 base and J by 7 bases, with 11 bases between the two germline ends. The CDR3 covers 13 residues.

The rearrangement joins TRBV7-6 to TRBJ2-7, with 12 bases identical to TRBD1. This CDR3 has 16 amino acids. The V gene's germline CDR1 is SGHVS and CDR2 FNYEAQ. V lost 5 bases, J lost 5 bases, and 10 bases stayed unmatched. The CDR3 region is CASSLREGTGGNEQYF. CDR3 in DNA: TGTGCCAGCAGCCTAAGAGAGGGGACAGGGGGCAACGAGCAGTACTTC.

The chain couples TRBV29-1 to TRBJ1-1; no reliable D call. CDR1 and CDR2 (germline): SQVTM, ANQGSEA. V gave up 4 bases and J gave up 5 bases, with 11 bases separating them. This CDR3 comprises 12 residues. The CDR3 DNA sequence: TGCAGCGTTGTCGATCCGGGGACTGAAGCTTTCTTT. It yields the protein CSVVDPGTEAFF.

The chain carries TRBV4-1 and TRBJ1-4; D possibly corresponds to TRBD1 (6 bases). The CDR3 sequence is 15 residues long. Germline CDR1 and CDR2: MGHRA and YSYEKL. V shed 0 bases and J shed 8 bases, with 13 bases lying between them. The CDR3 spells CASSQEIQGWEKLFF. As DNA, the CDR3 is TGCGCCAGCAGCCAAGAAATCCAGGGGTGGGAAAAACTGTTTTTT.

In its sample, this clone was seen a few times. The chain links TRBV11-2 to TRBJ2-1; TRBD2 aligns across 14 bases. The germline V gene has CDR1 SGHAT and CDR2 FQNNGV. After removal of 6 bases from V and 10 bases from J, the junction contained 8 bases not matched to a gene. The CDR3 has 15 residues. The CDR3 loop is CASRPGTSGSNEQFF. CDR3 nucleotides: TGTGCCAGCAGACCCGGGACTAGCGGGAGTAACGAGCAGTTCTTC.

The V and J genes are TRBV27 and TRBJ1-2, with a possible D match to TRBD1 (6 bases). The germline V and J ends were trimmed by 5 bases and 3 bases, with 16 bases remaining between them. This CDR3 is built from 15 residues. Germline V CDR1 and CDR2: MNHEY, SMNVEV (reference sequence). The CDR3 reads CASSPEWGRDYGYTF. In nucleotides, the CDR3 is TGTGCCAGCAGTCCGGAGTGGGGGCGGGACTATGGCTACACCTTC.

The chain uses TRBV19 and TRBJ1-1; D is undetermined. CDR1 is LNHDA, CDR2 SQIVND, per germline (reference sequence). Trimming took off 5 bases at V and 2 bases at J, with 12 bases between the two ends. CDR3 length equals 14 residues. The CDR3 region is CASSLLGSNTEAFF. CDR3 DNA sequence: TGTGCCAGTAGTCTCTTAGGGTCCAACACTGAAGCTTTCTTT.

The rearrangement uses TRBV11-2 and TRBJ1-2; D call uncertain. Germline CDR1 and CDR2: SGHAT and FQNNGV. Trimming pared 5 bases from V and 1 base from J, leaving 11 bases between. The CDR3 length is 14 residues. The CDR3 spells CASSEDWGNYGYTF. The CDR3 DNA follows: TGTGCCAGCAGCGAAGACTGGGGTAACTATGGCTACACCTTC. The variable domain in full, with the rest retrieved from reference TRBV11-2 and TRBJ1-2, is EAGVAQSPRYKIIEKRQSVAFWCNPISGHATLYWYQQILGQGPKLLIQFQNNGVVDDSQLPKDRFSAERLKGVDSTLKIQPAKLEDSAVYLCASSEDWGNYGYTFGSGTRLTVV.

The rearrangement joins TRBV2 to TRBJ1-4; weak D call: TRBD1 (6 bases). CDR1 and CDR2 from the germline V gene are SNHLY and FYNNEI. Trimming removed 5 bases at V and 0 bases at J, with 13 bases between. This CDR3 is built from 16 residues. CDR3 DNA sequence: TGTGCCAGCAGTCAACGGGACACAGCAACTAATGAAAAACTGTTTTTT. Its protein is CASSQRDTATNEKLFF. The variable domain in full, completed from reference TRBV2 and TRBJ1-4, reads EPEVTQTPSHQVTQMGQEVILRCVPISNHLYFYWYRQILGQKVEFLVSFYNNEISEKSEIFDDQFSVERPDGSNFTLKIRSTKLEDSAMYFCASSQRDTATNEKLFFGSGTQLSVL.

This chain joins TRBV5-1 and TRBJ2-5, with 7 bases identical to TRBD2. After removal of 0 bases from V and 1 base from J, the junction contained 6 bases not matched to a gene. The CDR3 loop spans 16 amino acids. The germline V gene has CDR1 SGHRS and CDR2 YFSETQ. The CDR3 region is CASSLVAGTTQETQYF. CDR3 nucleotide sequence: TGCGCCAGCAGCTTGGTGGCAGGGACTACCCAAGAGACCCAGTACTTC.

The chain uses TRBV27 and TRBJ2-5; 12 bases map to TRBD1. Germline CDR1 MNHEY, CDR2 SMNVEV (reference sequence). The J segment lost 5 bases and the V segment lost 4 bases, leaving 8 bases of the junction unmatched. The CDR3 covers 16 residues. This CDR3 reads CASSSGQGAKGETQYF. CDR3 DNA sequence: TGTGCCAGCAGTTCGGGACAGGGGGCGAAAGGGGAGACCCAGTACTTC.

The chain has TRBV9 and TRBJ2-2; 8 bases match TRBD2. CDR3 length: 17 amino acids. V trimming: 4 bases; J trimming: 6 bases; junction bases outside the gene matches: 14. Germline values: CDR1 SGDLS, CDR2 YYNGEE. The CDR3 protein is CASSPIPGAAGAGELFF. Written as DNA, the CDR3 is TGTGCCAGCAGCCCGATTCCCGGAGCAGCGGGGGCCGGGGAGCTGTTTTTT.

This clone was recorded once. The chain combines TRBV10-2 with TRBJ2-3; 7 bases are shared with TRBD1. V was clipped by 4 bases and J by 2 bases; unmatched bases: 9. This CDR3 is 16 amino acids long. Germline V lookup: CDR1 WSHSY, CDR2 SAAADI. This CDR3 reads CASSAGRDSSTDTQYF. DNA of the CDR3: TGCGCCAGCAGTGCAGGACGGGACAGTTCCACAGATACGCAGTATTTT.

The chain has TRBV7-9 and TRBJ2-1; 8 positions match TRBD2. The V and J ends lost 4 bases and 6 bases, in that order; junction bases with no gene match: 2. Germline assignment: CDR1 SEHNR and CDR2 FQNEAQ (reference sequence). CDR3 size: 13 residues. The CDR3 spells CASSWSGSNEQFF. For the CDR3, the DNA is TGTGCCAGCAGCTGGAGCGGGAGCAATGAGCAGTTCTTC.